A selection of T cell receptor beta chains follows, all from one sample in a study of cytomegalovirus exposure and HLA in healthy donors. Clones were read by immunoSEQ multiplex PCR, and TCRdb kept only the in-frame ones, dropping some. The data contain 100,000 to 150,000 clones, 65% to 80% of them seen just once; the ten biggest clones take up roughly 30%. The specimen was PBMCs. These receptor sequences come from a man aged 60 to 75 in good health and CMV-seropositive. Both conserved end residues are part of each CDR3.

V	CDR3
TRBV6-5	CASSWDRNQPQHF
TRBV7-8	CASSLQGRSNTGELFF
TRBV15	CATSKNMGQQETQYF
TRBV18	CASSPRRDRGEAFF
TRBV6-5	CASSYRVLNTEAFF
TRBV10-3	CAISDREGNTIYF
TRBV5-1	CASSLAPSGGTDTQYF
TRBV18	CASSPPTGARGEAFF
TRBV11-2	CASSSTTGSYEQYF
TRBV7-9	CASSLLYHNEQFF
TRBV14	CASSQVQGLWNTEAFF
TRBV5-1	CASSLDGSSYNEQFF
TRBV2	CASTVRWDTEAFF
TRBV14	CASRQSGNYGYTF
TRBV27	CASSSTTSGIYNEQFF
TRBV30	CAWNRGSKNIQYF
TRBV6-5	CASSYLITGNYGYTF
TRBV28	CASSLQSQLGTDTQYF
TRBV19	CASIQTSGSITDTQYF
TRBV6-6	CASSYRQGNIQYF
TRBV28	CASSLPYRAEQYF
TRBV4-1	CASSYPGGAYEQYF
TRBV30	CAWSVLGDSPNEKLFF
TRBV2	CASLLARGTNGYTF
TRBV19	CASSSTSGTYEQYF
TRBV5-1	CASRPGTANYGYTF
TRBV2	CASSQLDRISGNTIYF
TRBV30	CAWEDRRGEQYF
TRBV2	CASSEAGEVGTANYEQYF
TRBV27	CASRPGQNLNYEQYF
TRBV7-6	CASSLETGLNTGELFF
TRBV2	CASSELYAGELFF
TRBV19	CASSYRGTEAFF
TRBV10-1	CASSERDRRQMSKYF
TRBV7-9	CASSAKPGSTDTQYF
TRBV5-1	CASSFETGGLTEAFF
TRBV30	CAWSVRTALEKLFF
TRBV7-3	CASSLPTSGVNEQFF
TRBV5-6	CASSPGGLNTEAFF
TRBV11-2	CASSCMARGYTF
TRBV5-4	CASSPGTTNYGYTF
TRBV5-1	CASSLHRGEETQYF
TRBV5-1	CASSPETGLNEKLFF
TRBV7-7	CASSLATGTYEQYF
TRBV7-9	CSSRLRRIGGWDTEAFF
TRBV5-1	CASSLDNKNIQYF
TRBV10-3	CAISDERSDEQFF
TRBV19	CASRKNSFRDSANEQYF
TRBV27	CASKPGGGTTEAFF
TRBV4-1	CASSQRTAMNTEAFF
TRBV7-3	CASSGSGGGYTF
TRBV6-5	CASSYSAPYEQYF
TRBV5-6	CASSSLPTPEAFF
TRBV5-5	CASSLASGLYNEQFF
TRBV6-6	CASNPQGNTGELFF